A single sample gave rise to the 9 T cell receptor beta chains below, sequenced in a study of tumor-infiltrating lymphocytes in primary liver carcinoma. Starting from 500 ng of total RNA, TCR beta cDNA was produced with a primer in the constant region. Nested multiplex PCR, run for three rounds with slightly modified ARM-PCR, yielded TCR beta libraries. TRBV1-TRBV30 forward primers and a C-beta reverse primer were used in the first two PCR rounds, which each ran for around 11 cycles. Each CDR3 protein gets one entry after TCRdb re-called the multiplex PCR reads with MiXCR. The sample has approximately 99,000 distinct CDR3 sequences, around 63% seen once. Without any cell sorting, about 18-30 mg of bulk tissue yielded co-extracted RNA and DNA. The sequencing input was liver tumor tissue from sampling region 5. Subset meaning: tumor region T5, tumor centre. The source is a woman in her fifties or sixties with primary liver carcinoma and hepatitis B virus infection.

This clonotype was seen only a few times. This chain connects TRBV25-1 to TRBJ2-2, with D tentatively TRBD2 (6 bases). The V end was cut by 0 bases, the J end by 0 bases, with 14 bases between. CDR3 length equals 18 residues. Germline loops: CDR1 MGHDK, CDR2 SYGVNS. CDR3 DNA sequence: TGTGCCAGCAGTGAATATAAGGAGGGGCCCACGAACACCGGGGAGCTGTTTTTT. Translation: CASSEYKEGPTNTGELFF.

Comment on this clonotype: Compared with germline, one end of the junction differs, possibly owing to a read error. V gene TRBV7-9 combines with J gene TRBJ2-7; D unresolved. The CDR3 runs to 14 residues. The germline gives CDR1 SEHNR, CDR2 FQNEAQ (reference sequence). CDR3 amino acids: CASILSAGSYEQYF. Here the CDR3 DNA reads TGTGCCAGCATCTTATCCGCCGGATCCTATGAGCAGTACTTC.

Notes on this clonotype: The junction and the germline gene differ at one end; a read error may be behind it. The V and J genes are TRBV12-3 or TRBV12-4 and TRBJ2-3; D is uncertain. This CDR3 comprises 16 residues. The CDR3 here is CASGFPQGYGADTQYF. Written as DNA, the CDR3 is TGTGCCAGCGGTTTCCCCCAAGGGTACGGCGCAGATACGCAGTATTTT.

With respect to this clonotype: A much bigger clone sits one base away, suggesting this may be a read error. The chain carries TRBV6-5 and TRBJ2-1; 10 bases are a match to TRBD2. The V and J ends lost 6 bases and 5 bases, in that order; junction bases with no gene match: 7. CDR3 length equals 15 residues. Germline V gives CDR1 MNHEY, CDR2 SVGAGI. CDR3 sequence reads: CASSLSGRGDNEQFF. The CDR3 DNA follows: TGTGCCAGCAGCCTCAGCGGGAGGGGCGACAATGAGCAGTTCTTC.

The chain uses TRBV6-6 and TRBJ2-7, with D maybe TRBD1 (6 bases). Per germline, CDR1 MNHNY and CDR2 SVGAGI (reference sequence). This CDR3 is 15 amino acids long. Trimming removed 9 bases from V and 1 base from J, with 19 bases in between. The CDR3 region is CASSTPKGESYEQYF. The CDR3, as DNA: TGTGCCAGTAGTACCCCGAAGGGGGAGTCCTACGAGCAGTACTTC.

On this clonotype: The conserved phenylalanine or tryptophan is not found at the CDR3 terminus, so this likely reflects a read error. This sequence joins TRBV29-1 and TRBJ2-2; perhaps TRBD2 as D (6 bases). The CDR3 is 13 amino acids. Germline CDR1 is SQVTM and CDR2 is ANQGSEA. The CDR3 DNA is TGCAGCGTCACGGGGTACCCGGGCGGGAAGCTGTTTTCT. Translating it yields CSVTGYPGGKLFS.

About this clonotype: The junction departs from germline at one end; a sequencing error may be responsible. V gene TRBV11-1 combines with J gene TRBJ2-1, with D perhaps TRBD1 or TRBD2 (6 bases each). Germline CDR1 SGHAT, CDR2 FQDESV (reference sequence). This CDR3 has 15 residues. The CDR3 sequence: CASNLGGTTNNEPFF. The CDR3 region has the DNA TGTGCCAGCAACTTAGGGGGGACGACCAACAATGAGCCGTTCTTC.

The V gene is TRBV6-1, the J gene TRBJ2-3; no definite D call. This CDR3 has 15 amino acids. V was trimmed by 8 bases and J by 3 bases, leaving 18 bases between them. Per germline, CDR1 MNHNS and CDR2 SASEGT. The CDR3 bases are TGTGCCAGCCTACTCACACGGAGCGCAACAGATACGCAGTATTTT. This translates into CASLLTRSATDTQYF.

There are many counts of this clonotype. The V gene is TRBV29-1, the J gene TRBJ1-1; 8 positions agree with TRBD1. J gave up 0 bases and V 7 bases, and 7 bases lay outside the gene matches. This CDR3 is 14 amino acids long. CDR1 is SQVTM, CDR2 ANQGSEA, per germline. This CDR3 reads CSARDRNLNTEAFF. CDR3 in DNA: TGCAGCGCCCGGGACAGGAACCTGAACACTGAAGCTTTCTTT.